This T cell receptor beta chain is from a study of blood T cell repertoires in COVID-19. The wider study: Nucleic acid was either cDNA or gDNA, and it came from T cells, B-cell-depleted T cells, or PBMCs.

Here immunoSEQ multiplex PCR was the method, and the copy in TCRdb shows in-frame clones only, minus some. The sample yields about 350,000 clones, approximately 91% seen once. This clone was seen a handful of times. The CDR3 is 17 residues long. In Seattle, patients joined the study during active infection and were tracked longitudinally. This chain connects TRBV21-1 to TRBJ1-2; TRBD1 reflects the table's D call only, with no check against the DNA. TRBV21-1 is a documented pseudogene. Input material: peripheral blood. The receptor was derived from a woman in her 70s with COVID-19, enrolled during active disease. As DNA, the CDR3 is TGTGCCAGCAGCAAAGCGCTTAGGGGCAGGGTAGAGTATGGCTACACCTTC. Residues: CASSKALRGRVEYGYTF.